This T cell receptor beta chain comes out of a study of cytomegalovirus exposure and HLA in healthy donors. Study as a whole: Among 350 to 500 genotyped donors, about 80% fell in the Caucasian-associated ancestry cluster.

This clone is a singleton in its sample. Primers included in the PCR were 60 Vbeta and 13 Jbeta primers. Here immunoSEQ multiplex PCR was the method, and the copy in TCRdb shows in-frame clones only, minus some. The table lists 150,000 to 200,000 clones, approximately 83% of them singletons. Trimming removed 5 bases at V and 6 bases at J, with 14 bases between. The CDR3 length is 13 residues. Germline V gene lookup returns CDR1 MNHNY and CDR2 SVGAGI (reference sequence). The rearrangement links TRBV6-6 to TRBJ2-7, with TRBD1 as a possible D gene (6 bases). The sequenced material came from PBMCs. The sequence derives from a man aged 18 to 29 in good health and CMV-seropositive. CDR3 amino acids: CASSGSTGGEQYF. Written as DNA, the CDR3 is TGTGCCAGCAGTGGATCGACAGGAGGCGAGCAGTACTTC.